This TCR beta chain was captured in a study of shared clonotypes between healthy human individuals. Note on this clone: Its specificity is not known.

Assay used: immunoSEQ multiplex PCR; TCRdb lists only in-frame clones, some missing. Of around 2.3 million clones listed, more than 90% are singletons. Study observations and caveats: What naive subsets generally showed was a larger estimated richness than memory subsets showed. When naive CD4 clonotypes were compared across a few donors, roughly 4.9% were shared.

Trimming left V 6 bases short and J 9 bases short, with 9 bases between. This CDR3 is built from 11 residues. Germline lookup yields CDR1 ENHRY and CDR2 SYGVKD. This chain links TRBV10-3 with TRBJ2-1; D call uncertain. The sample taken for sequencing was naive CD4+ T cells sorted from blood. Subset: CD45RA+ positively selected. The clonotype comes from a man between 18 and 35 years old in good health. CDR3 in DNA: TGTGCCATCAGGGCCCCCCCTGAGCAGTTCTTC. It codes for CAIRAPPEQFF.